Below are 16 T cell receptor beta chains sequenced from a single sample in a study of CD8 T cells in ankylosing spondylitis. One entry per CDR3 protein results from TCRdb running MiXCR on the 5' RACE reads. The sample includes around 230,000 distinct CDR3 sequences, less than 9.5% of them seen just once. The sample was blood, either unsorted or a sorted T cell fraction (not recorded which). These receptors came from a female donor with ankylosing spondylitis or in good health (not recorded which).

This clonotype was seen ten or more times. The chain is built from TRBV2 and TRBJ2-7; D gene uncertain. Trimming took 3 bases from V and 4 from J, leaving 1 base between them. Germline V CDR1 and CDR2: SNHLY, FYNNEI. The length of the CDR3 is 10 residues. CDR3 coding DNA: TGTGCCAGCAGTGAGTACGAGCAGTACTTC. Translating it yields CASSEYEQYF.

The sample holds many counts of this clonotype. The CDR3 bases are TGTGGCACCGGGGAGTTGGGCCACAATGAGCAGTTCTTC. It is translated as CGTGELGHNEQFF. The chain combines TRBV25-1 with TRBJ2-1; the D gene is possibly TRBD2 (5 bases). Germline loops: CDR1 MGHDK, CDR2 SYGVNS. The CDR3 contains 13 residues.

The chain links TRBV5-4 to TRBJ1-1, with TRBD1 identical over 8 bases. The V segment lost 4 bases and the J segment 8 bases; nucleotides outside the gene matches: 7. Germline values: CDR1 SGHNT, CDR2 YYREEE (reference sequence). The CDR3 runs 13 residues. The DNA for the CDR3 is TGTGCCAGCAGCCTCCGGGACAGGATAGAAGCTTTCTTT. It encodes CASSLRDRIEAFF.

Ten or more counts support this clonotype. This chain joins TRBV9 and TRBJ2-2, with D possibly matching TRBD1 (6 bases). This CDR3 spans 18 amino acids. Trimming removed 1 base from V and 2 bases from J, with 18 bases in between. Germline CDR1 reads SGDLS; CDR2 reads YYNGEE. The CDR3 DNA reads TGTGCCAGCAGCGTAAGGGCCCCTGGCAGGGGTAACACCGGGGAGCTGTTTTTT. Its translation: CASSVRAPGRGNTGELFF.

This clonotype was picked up many times. V is TRBV7-6 and J is TRBJ1-1, with 8 bases lining up with TRBD1. Unmatched junction bases numbered 3, after V lost 5 bases and J lost 4 bases. CDR1 and CDR2 from the germline V gene are SGHVS and FNYEAQ. The CDR3 length is 13 residues. DNA of the CDR3: TGTGCCAGCAGCGCACAGGGGGTCACTGAAGCTTTCTTT. This gives the protein CASSAQGVTEAFF.

The chain combines TRBV7-3 with TRBJ2-2, with D uncertain. This CDR3 is built from 15 residues. Germline assignment: CDR1 SGHTA and CDR2 FQGTGA. V was pared by 5 bases and J by 1 base, with 11 bases between. This CDR3 reads CASSQTNKNTGELFF. The CDR3 DNA is TGTGCCAGCAGCCAGACGAACAAGAACACCGGGGAGCTGTTTTTT.

This clonotype came up many times. This chain uses TRBV12-3 or TRBV12-4 with TRBJ1-6, with 9 bases that match TRBD1. The CDR3 is 15 amino acids. V trimming: 1 base; J trimming: 10 bases; junction bases outside the gene matches: 5. The CDR3, as DNA: TGTGCCAGCAGTTTAGGCGGACAGGGGTACTCACCCCTCCACTTT. It is translated as CASSLGGQGYSPLHF.

The chain couples TRBV6-5 to TRBJ1-2; D uncertain. V was shortened by 3 bases and J by 5 bases, with 13 bases between the two germline ends. The CDR3 loop spans 14 amino acids. Germline lookup yields CDR1 MNHEY and CDR2 SVGAGI. CDR3 in amino acids: CASSYSETWYGYTF. CDR3 bases: TGTGCCAGCAGTTATTCCGAGACTTGGTATGGCTACACCTTC.

Many counts were recorded for this clonotype. This chain connects TRBV20-1 to TRBJ2-7; TRBD2 might be the D (6 bases). The CDR3 contains 16 residues. V shed 0 bases and J shed 5 bases, with 20 bases lying between them. Germline CDR1 is DFQATT and CDR2 is SNEGSKA (reference sequence). CDR3 DNA: TGCAGTGCTAGAGATGAATTGGGCAGGACTACCGACGAGCAGTACTTC. Amino acid sequence: CSARDELGRTTDEQYF.

This clonotype has a count of ten or more. This rearrangement joins TRBV20-1 to TRBJ2-5; 12 nucleotides agree with TRBD2. V lost 4 bases and J lost 5; bases outside the gene matches: 8. The CDR3 contains 15 residues. Germline V CDR1 and CDR2: DFQATT, SNEGSKA (reference sequence). CDR3 DNA: TGCAGTGCTACTAAGACTAGCGGGAGAGTGGAGACCCAGTACTTC. Translation gives CSATKTSGRVETQYF.

This clonotype occurred many times. The V and J genes are TRBV7-8 and TRBJ2-1, with D perhaps TRBD1 or TRBD2 (5 bases each). Per germline, CDR1 SGHVS and CDR2 FQNEAQ. V shed 5 bases and J shed 12 bases, with 20 bases lying between them. This CDR3 spans 14 amino acids. The CDR3 protein is CASSRDLRSRGQFF. The CDR3, as DNA: TGTGCCAGCAGCAGGGACCTTCGTTCAAGGGGGCAGTTCTTC.

This clonotype was seen repeatedly, ten times or more. The gene calls are TRBV15 and TRBJ2-5, with 8 bases fitting TRBD2. V gave up 1 base and J gave up 2 bases; unmatched junction bases: 6. Germline-derived CDR1 and CDR2 are LNHNV and YYDKDF (reference sequence). CDR3 size: 16 residues. CDR3 region: CATSRAIQRGQETQYF. In DNA form, the CDR3 reads TGTGCCACCAGCAGAGCGATCCAGCGGGGGCAAGAGACCCAGTACTTC.

The sample holds many counts of this clonotype. The rearrangement uses TRBV5-5 and TRBJ1-2; 9 nucleotides align to TRBD1. Per germline, CDR1 SGHKS and CDR2 YYEKEE (reference sequence). V lost 6 bases and J lost 4; bases outside the gene matches: 13. The CDR3 is 16 residues long. Here the CDR3 reads CASTRTGVDFLYGYTF. The CDR3, as DNA: TGTGCCAGCACGAGGACAGGGGTCGACTTTCTCTATGGCTACACCTTC.

This clonotype was seen at least ten times. The chain couples TRBV6-2 or TRBV6-3 to TRBJ1-1; D is ambiguous. The ends were cut back, 6 bases at V and 3 bases at J, with 5 bases in the middle. The germline V gene has CDR1 MNHEY and CDR2 SVGEGT. The CDR3 is 11 residues long. The CDR3 protein is CASSLYTEAFF. The CDR3 DNA sequence: TGTGCCAGCAGCCTGTACACTGAAGCTTTCTTT.

In its sample, this clonotype was seen many times. This chain uses TRBV29-1 with TRBJ2-3, with 7 bases that match TRBD2. Trimming at V came to 4 bases and at J to 8 bases, leaving 15 bases not matched to a gene. Germline-derived CDR1 and CDR2 are SQVTM and ANQGSEA. This CDR3 spans 15 amino acids. CDR3 in DNA: TGCAGCGTTGTAGGAGGGAGGGGAATGCAGGGTACGCAGTATTTT. Amino acid sequence: CSVVGGRGMQGTQYF.

This clonotype was observed at least ten times. The rearrangement uses TRBV5-1 and TRBJ2-1; D might be TRBD1 (5 bases). The CDR3 consists of 16 residues. Germline loops: CDR1 SGHRS, CDR2 YFSETQ. V lost 1 base and J 4 bases, leaving 15 bases between the germline ends. CDR3 coding DNA: TGCGCCAGCAGCTTGAGGGGCGTGACGGAGTACAATGAGCAGTTCTTC. It encodes CASSLRGVTEYNEQFF.